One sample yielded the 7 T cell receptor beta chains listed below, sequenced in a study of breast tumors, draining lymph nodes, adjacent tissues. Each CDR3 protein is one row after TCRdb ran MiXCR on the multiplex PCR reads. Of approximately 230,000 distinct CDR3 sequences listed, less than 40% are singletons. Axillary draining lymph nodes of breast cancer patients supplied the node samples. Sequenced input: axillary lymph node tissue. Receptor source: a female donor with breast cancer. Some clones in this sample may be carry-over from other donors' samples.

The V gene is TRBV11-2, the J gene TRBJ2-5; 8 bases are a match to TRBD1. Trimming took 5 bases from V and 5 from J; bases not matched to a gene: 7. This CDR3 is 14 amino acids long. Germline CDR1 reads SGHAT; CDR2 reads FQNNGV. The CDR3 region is CASSPRTGWETQYF. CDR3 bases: TGTGCCAGCAGCCCCCGGACAGGGTGGGAGACCCAGTACTTC.

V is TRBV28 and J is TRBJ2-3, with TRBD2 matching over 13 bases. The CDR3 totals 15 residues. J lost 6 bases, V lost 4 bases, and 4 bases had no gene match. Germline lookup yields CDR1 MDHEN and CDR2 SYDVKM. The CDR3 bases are TGTGCCAGCAGTTCCCCGACTAGCGGGAGGGATACGCAGTATTTT. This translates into CASSSPTSGRDTQYF.

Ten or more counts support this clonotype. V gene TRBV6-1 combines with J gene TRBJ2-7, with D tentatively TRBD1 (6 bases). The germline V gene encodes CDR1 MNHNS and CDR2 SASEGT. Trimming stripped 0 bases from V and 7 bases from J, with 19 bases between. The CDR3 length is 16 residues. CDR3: CASSEARYRDSQEQYF. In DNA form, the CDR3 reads TGTGCCAGCAGTGAAGCGAGGTACAGGGATTCTCAAGAGCAGTACTTC.

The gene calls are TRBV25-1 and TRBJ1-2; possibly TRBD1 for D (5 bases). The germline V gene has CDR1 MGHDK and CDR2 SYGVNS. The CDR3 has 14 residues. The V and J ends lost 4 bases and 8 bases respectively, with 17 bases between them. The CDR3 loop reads CASSGWGGSEGYTF. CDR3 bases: TGTGCCAGCAGTGGTTGGGGGGGGTCGGAAGGCTACACCTTC.

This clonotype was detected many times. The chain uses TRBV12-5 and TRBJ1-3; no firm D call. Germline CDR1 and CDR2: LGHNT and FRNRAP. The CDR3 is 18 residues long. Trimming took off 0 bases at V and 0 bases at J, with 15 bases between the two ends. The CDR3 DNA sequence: TGTGCTAGTGGTTTGGTAGGAAACACTCTAACCTCTGGAAACACCATATATTTT. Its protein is CASGLVGNTLTSGNTIYF. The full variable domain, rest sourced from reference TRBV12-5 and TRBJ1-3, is DARVTQTPRHKVTEMGQEVTMRCQPILGHNTVFWYRQTMMQGLELLAYFRNRAPLDDSGMPKDRFSAEMPDATLATLKIQPSEPRDSAVYFCASGLVGNTLTSGNTIYFGEGSWLTVV.

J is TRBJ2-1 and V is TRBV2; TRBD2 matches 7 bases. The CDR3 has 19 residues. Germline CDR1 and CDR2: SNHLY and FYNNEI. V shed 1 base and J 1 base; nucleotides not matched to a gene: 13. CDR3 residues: CASSEGFSGYPGSYNEQFF. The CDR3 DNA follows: TGTGCCAGCAGTGAAGGGTTTAGCGGGTACCCAGGGTCCTACAATGAGCAGTTCTTC.

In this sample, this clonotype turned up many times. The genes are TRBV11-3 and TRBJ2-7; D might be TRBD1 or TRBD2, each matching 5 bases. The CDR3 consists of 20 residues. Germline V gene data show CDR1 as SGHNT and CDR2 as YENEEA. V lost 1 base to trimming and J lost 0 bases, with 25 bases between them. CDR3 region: CASSLGSVGVGQRSSYEQYF. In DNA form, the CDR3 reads TGTGCCAGCAGCTTAGGGTCCGTCGGGGTGGGGCAGCGGAGCTCCTACGAGCAGTACTTC.